The following is a T cell receptor beta chain sequence with its context. Antigen specificity is unknown. A read error may explain this, as a much larger clone is one base away. Germline V CDR1 and CDR2: SQVTM, ANQGSEA. There are 13 residues in the CDR3. The source of the sample is a study of response to subunit inactivated influenza vaccine. Study-wide findings and caveats: Each seasonal influenza vaccination, the authors suggested, recruits few new T cells.

TCRdb reprocessed the RT-PCR reads via MiXCR and lists one record per CDR3 protein. This sample has 450,000 to 700,000 distinct CDR3 sequences, with less than 15% found just once. The starting material was PBMCs from blood, obtained about 12 days after vaccination. The rearrangement uses TRBV29-1 and TRBJ2-2, with 7 bases that match TRBD1. The clonotype comes from a man aged 45 to 65 who received an inactivated influenza vaccine. CDR3 protein: CSAVTGWTGELVF. In DNA, the CDR3 is TGCAGCGCCGTGACAGGGTGGACCGGGGAGCTGGTTTTT.